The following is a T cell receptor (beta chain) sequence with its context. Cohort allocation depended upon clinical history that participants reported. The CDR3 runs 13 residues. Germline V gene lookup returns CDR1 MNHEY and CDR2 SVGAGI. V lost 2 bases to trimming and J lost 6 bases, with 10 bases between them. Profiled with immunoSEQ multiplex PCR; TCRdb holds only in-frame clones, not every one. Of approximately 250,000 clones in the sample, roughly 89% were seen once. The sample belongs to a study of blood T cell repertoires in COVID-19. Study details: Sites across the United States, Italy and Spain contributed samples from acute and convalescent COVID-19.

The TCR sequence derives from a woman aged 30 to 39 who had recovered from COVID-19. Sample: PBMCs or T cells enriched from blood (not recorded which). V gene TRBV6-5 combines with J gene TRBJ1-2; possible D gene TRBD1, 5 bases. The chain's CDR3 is CASSYLGHHGYTF. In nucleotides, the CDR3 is TGTGCCAGCAGTTACCTCGGACACCATGGCTACACCTTC.